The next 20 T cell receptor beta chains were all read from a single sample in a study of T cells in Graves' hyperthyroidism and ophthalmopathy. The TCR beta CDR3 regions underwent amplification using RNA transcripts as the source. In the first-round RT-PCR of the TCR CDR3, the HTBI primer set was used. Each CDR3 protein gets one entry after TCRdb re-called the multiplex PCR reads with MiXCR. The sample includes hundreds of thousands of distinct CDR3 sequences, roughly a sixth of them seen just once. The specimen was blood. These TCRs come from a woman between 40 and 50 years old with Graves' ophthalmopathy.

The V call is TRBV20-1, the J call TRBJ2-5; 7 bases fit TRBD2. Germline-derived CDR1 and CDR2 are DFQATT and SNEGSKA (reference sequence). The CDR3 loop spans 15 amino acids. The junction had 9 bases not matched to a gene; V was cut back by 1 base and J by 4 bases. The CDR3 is CSARGRGRAGETQYF. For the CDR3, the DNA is TGCAGTGCTAGAGGACGAGGGAGGGCCGGAGAGACCCAGTACTTC.

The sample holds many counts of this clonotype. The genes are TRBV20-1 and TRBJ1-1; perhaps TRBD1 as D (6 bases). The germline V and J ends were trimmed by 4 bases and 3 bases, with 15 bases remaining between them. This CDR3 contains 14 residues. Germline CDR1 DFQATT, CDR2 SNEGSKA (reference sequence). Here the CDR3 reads CSAINPGAHTEAFF. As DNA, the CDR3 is TGCAGTGCTATCAACCCAGGGGCCCACACTGAAGCTTTCTTT.

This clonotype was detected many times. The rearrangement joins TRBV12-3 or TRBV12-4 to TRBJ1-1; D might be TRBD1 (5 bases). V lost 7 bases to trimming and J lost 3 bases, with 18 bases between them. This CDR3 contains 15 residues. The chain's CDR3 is CASTSSYLGDTEAFF. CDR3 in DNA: TGTGCCAGCACTTCAAGCTACCTGGGGGACACTGAAGCTTTCTTT.

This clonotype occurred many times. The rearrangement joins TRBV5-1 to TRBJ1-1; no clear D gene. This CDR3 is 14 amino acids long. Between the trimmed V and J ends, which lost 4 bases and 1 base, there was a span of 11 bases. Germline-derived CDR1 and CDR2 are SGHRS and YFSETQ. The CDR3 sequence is CASSPSTENTEAFF. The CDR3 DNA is TGCGCCAGCAGCCCTTCCACAGAGAACACTGAAGCTTTCTTT.

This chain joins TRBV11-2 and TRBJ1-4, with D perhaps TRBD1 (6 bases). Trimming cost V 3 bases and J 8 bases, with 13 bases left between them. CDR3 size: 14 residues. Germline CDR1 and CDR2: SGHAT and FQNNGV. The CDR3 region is CASSFSYRDEKLFF. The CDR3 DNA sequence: TGTGCCAGCAGCTTTTCCTACAGGGACGAAAAACTGTTTTTT.

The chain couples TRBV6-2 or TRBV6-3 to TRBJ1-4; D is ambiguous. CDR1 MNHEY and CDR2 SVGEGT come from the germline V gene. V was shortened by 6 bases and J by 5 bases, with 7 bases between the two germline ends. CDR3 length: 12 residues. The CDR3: CASSTRNEKLFF. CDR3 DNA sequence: TGTGCCAGCAGCACCCGAAATGAAAAACTGTTTTTT.

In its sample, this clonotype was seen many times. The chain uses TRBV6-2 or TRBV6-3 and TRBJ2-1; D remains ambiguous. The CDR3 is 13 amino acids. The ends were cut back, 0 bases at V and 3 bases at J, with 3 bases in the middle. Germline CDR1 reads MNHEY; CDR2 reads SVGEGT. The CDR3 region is CASSYSGYNEQFF. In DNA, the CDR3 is TGTGCCAGCAGTTACTCGGGCTACAATGAGCAGTTCTTC.

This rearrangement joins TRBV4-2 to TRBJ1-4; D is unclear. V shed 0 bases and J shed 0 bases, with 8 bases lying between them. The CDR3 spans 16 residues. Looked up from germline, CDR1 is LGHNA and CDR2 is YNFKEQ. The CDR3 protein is CASSQDRSATNEKLFF. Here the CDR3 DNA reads TGTGCCAGCAGCCAAGATCGGAGTGCAACTAATGAAAAACTGTTTTTT.

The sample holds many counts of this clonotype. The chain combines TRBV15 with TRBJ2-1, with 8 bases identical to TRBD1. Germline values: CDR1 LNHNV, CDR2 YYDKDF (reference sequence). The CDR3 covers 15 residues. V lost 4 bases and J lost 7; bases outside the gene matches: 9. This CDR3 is CATSIADRGGNEQFF. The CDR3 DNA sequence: TGTGCCACCAGCATTGCCGACAGGGGAGGTAATGAGCAGTTCTTC.

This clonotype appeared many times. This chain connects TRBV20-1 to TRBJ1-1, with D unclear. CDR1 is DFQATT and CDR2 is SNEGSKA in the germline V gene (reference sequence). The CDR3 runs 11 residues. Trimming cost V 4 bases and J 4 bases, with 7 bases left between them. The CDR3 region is CSANRLTEAFF. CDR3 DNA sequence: TGCAGTGCTAACAGACTCACTGAAGCTTTCTTT.

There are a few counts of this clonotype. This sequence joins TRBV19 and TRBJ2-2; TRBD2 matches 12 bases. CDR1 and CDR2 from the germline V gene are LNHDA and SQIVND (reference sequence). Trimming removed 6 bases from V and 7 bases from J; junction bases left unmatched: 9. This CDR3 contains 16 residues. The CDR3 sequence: CASSQPSGGAVGELFF. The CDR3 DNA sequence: TGTGCCAGTAGCCAACCTAGCGGGGGGGCGGTCGGGGAGCTGTTTTTT.

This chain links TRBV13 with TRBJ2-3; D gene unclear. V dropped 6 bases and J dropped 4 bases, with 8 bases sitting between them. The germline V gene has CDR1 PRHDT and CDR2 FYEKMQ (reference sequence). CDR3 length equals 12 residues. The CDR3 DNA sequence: TGTGCCAGCAGTAAAAGCGCAGATACGCAGTATTTT. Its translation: CASSKSADTQYF.

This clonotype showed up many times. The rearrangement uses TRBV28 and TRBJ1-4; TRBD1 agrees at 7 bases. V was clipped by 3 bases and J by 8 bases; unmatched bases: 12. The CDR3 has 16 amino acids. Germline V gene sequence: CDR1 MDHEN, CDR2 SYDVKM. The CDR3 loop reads CASSFGIRGPWEKLFF. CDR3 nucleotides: TGTGCCAGCAGTTTCGGTATTAGGGGGCCCTGGGAAAAACTGTTTTTT.

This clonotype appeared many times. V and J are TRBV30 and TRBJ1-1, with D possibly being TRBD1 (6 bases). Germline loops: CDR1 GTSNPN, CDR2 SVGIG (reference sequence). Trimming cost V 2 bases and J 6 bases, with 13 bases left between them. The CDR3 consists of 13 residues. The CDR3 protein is CAWSFVRGSEAFF. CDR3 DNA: TGTGCCTGGAGTTTTGTCAGGGGATCTGAAGCTTTCTTT. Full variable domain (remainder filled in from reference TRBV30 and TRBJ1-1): SQTIHQWPATLVQPVGSPLSLECTVEGTSNPNLYWYRQAAGRGLQLLFYSVGIGQISSEVPQNLSASRPQDRQFILSSKKLLLSDSGFYLCAWSFVRGSEAFFGQGTRLTVV.

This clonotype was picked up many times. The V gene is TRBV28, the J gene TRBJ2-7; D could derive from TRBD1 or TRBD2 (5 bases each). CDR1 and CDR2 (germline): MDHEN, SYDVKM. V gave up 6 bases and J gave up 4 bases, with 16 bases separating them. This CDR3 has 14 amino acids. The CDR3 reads CASSLSMGVYEQYF. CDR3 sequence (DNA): TGTGCCAGCAGCCTTTCGATGGGGGTTTACGAGCAGTACTTC.

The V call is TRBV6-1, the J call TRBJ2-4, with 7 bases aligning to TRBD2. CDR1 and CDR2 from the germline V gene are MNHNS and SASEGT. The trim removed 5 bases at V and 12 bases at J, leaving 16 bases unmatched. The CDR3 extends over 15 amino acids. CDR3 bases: TGTGCCAGCAGTCCGACTAGCATCCCAAGTCGCTCTCAGTACTTC. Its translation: CASSPTSIPSRSQYF.

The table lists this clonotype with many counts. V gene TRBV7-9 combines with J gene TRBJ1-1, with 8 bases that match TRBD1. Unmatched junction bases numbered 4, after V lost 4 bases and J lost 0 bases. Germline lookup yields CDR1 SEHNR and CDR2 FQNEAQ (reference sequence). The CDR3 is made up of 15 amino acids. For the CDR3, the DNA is TGTGCCAGCAGCTCGTGGACAGGGATGAACACTGAAGCTTTCTTT. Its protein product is CASSSWTGMNTEAFF.

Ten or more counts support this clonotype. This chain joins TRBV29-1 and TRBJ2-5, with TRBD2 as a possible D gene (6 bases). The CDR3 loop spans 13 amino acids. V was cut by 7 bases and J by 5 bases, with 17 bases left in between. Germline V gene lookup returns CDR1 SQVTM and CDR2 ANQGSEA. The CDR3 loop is CSAGRPSEETQYF. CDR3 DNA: TGCAGCGCTGGGAGGCCCTCGGAGGAGACCCAGTACTTC.

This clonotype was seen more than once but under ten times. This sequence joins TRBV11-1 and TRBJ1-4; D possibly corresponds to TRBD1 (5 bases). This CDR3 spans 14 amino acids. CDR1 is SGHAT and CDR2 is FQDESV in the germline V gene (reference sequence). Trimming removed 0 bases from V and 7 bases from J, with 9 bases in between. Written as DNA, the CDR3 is TGTGCCAGCAGCTTAGCGCATGGGGGTGAAAAACTGTTTTTT. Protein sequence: CASSLAHGGEKLFF.

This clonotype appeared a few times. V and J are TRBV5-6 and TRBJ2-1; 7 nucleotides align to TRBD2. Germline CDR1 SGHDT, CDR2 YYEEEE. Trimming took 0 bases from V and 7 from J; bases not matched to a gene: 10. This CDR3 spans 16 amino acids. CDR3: CASSLGGPWGGNEQFF. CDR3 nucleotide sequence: TGTGCCAGCAGCTTGGGAGGCCCATGGGGGGGGAATGAGCAGTTCTTC.